This T cell receptor beta chain derives from a study of blood T cell repertoires in COVID-19 (dated by TCRdb to 2020 to 2022). For the wider study: Collaborator samples came from the United States, Italy and Spain and covered acute and convalescent phases of COVID-19. The prospective study material was composed of cDNA or gDNA derived from T cells, B-cell-depleted T cells, or PBMCs. Deeply sampled blood TCRbeta repertoires from subjects exposed to, actively infected with, or recovered from COVID-19 were included in the dataset. A freely available public database, intended as a resource for researchers studying the immune response to SARS-CoV-2, is where the repertoires were released. The samples were drawn from two sources: the first 160 participants of the ongoing ImmuneRACE study, and 1,254 subjects contributed by 6 global collaborators. Nearly every sample came with metadata listing a de-identified subject ID, COVID-19 status, age in years and sex. HLA class I and class II types, where available, came from metadata supplied by the sample provider rather than from assay-based typing.

Here is what the overall study found, with its caveats: How much clinical and demographic metadata was included differed by source and by participant, and the metadata was provided uncurated.

TCRbeta CDR3 regions were amplified from genomic DNA by means of the immunoSEQ Assay, a bias-controlled multiplex PCR. As for how the authors treated the data: Nucleated cell counts per sample were estimated from amplification of reference gene primers within the assay. To quantify the absolute abundance of each unique TCRbeta CDR3 rearrangement, sequence reads were collapsed and filtered. Productive Simpson clonality was computed per sample as the square root of Simpson's diversity index over productive rearrangements. Here the immuneACCESS table is served through TCRdb, limited to in-frame sequences with V and J called. Missing clones are a known gap in these copies; in checked studies unresolved V genes cover under half, and the rest lacks a known reason. The V and J calls and clone size come from that table; D and trimming were worked out from the DNA. The sample profile shows roughly 66,000 clones; 91% of them were found once. Around 12% of the sample goes to the ten largest clones.

Points on this clone: The antigen it recognizes is unknown. Within one base of it there is no much larger clone, and no base qualities were kept.

Each collaborating institution followed its own protocols to collect whole blood in K2EDTA tubes. For TCRbeta analysis, collaborator samples were shipped as frozen whole blood, as isolated PBMCs, or as DNA extracted from either sample type. Its CDR3 holds 16 amino acids, cysteine through phenylalanine. Of the read, only the CDR3 DNA is kept; its 48 bases are in frame from base 1. Relative to germline, V is missing 5 bases and J is missing 7 bases, with 10 bases of the junction outside any gene match. Looking up the germline V gene yields CDR1 SGHTA and CDR2 FQGNSA. Sequences were obtained from peripheral blood. Recombination joined TRBV7-2 with TRBJ1-4, with TRBD1 matching 10 junction bases. This receptor was taken from a human donor with active COVID-19. The donor label of this sample is uncertain. The DNA sequence is given as TGTGCCAGCAGCCAGACTCCGGGACAGGGGTTTGAAAAACTGTTTTTT. Its amino acids are CASSQTPGQGFEKLFF.